The 10 T cell receptor beta chains given below trace back to one sample, sequenced in a study of cytomegalovirus exposure and HLA in healthy donors. It was with 60 Vbeta and 13 Jbeta primers that the PCR ran. The repertoire was sequenced with immunoSEQ multiplex PCR; TCRdb's copy has only in-frame clones and lacks some. The repertoire holds fewer than 110,000 clones, with about 84% as singletons. Sequenced sample: PBMCs. The source of these receptors is a man aged 30 to 39 in good health and CMV-seronegative.

J is TRBJ2-2 and V is TRBV4-2, with TRBD2 matching over 7 bases. The V gene end was trimmed by 1 base and the J gene end by 5 bases; junction bases not matched to a gene: 4. In germline, CDR1 is LGHNA, CDR2 YNFKEQ. CDR3 length: 15 residues. CDR3 DNA: TGTGCCAGCAGCCAAGGCGATAGCGGGACCGGGGAGCTGTTTTTT. Its protein is CASSQGDSGTGELFF.

The chain has TRBV2 and TRBJ1-4; maybe TRBD1 (5 bases). The CDR3 extends over 15 amino acids. Trimming cost V 4 bases and J 7 bases, with 16 bases left between them. Germline assignment: CDR1 SNHLY and CDR2 FYNNEI. CDR3 bases: TGTGCCAGCAGTGTTGGCAGTCTGGGGGGTGAAAAACTGTTTTTT. Translated, it gives CASSVGSLGGEKLFF. Complete variable domain (other parts from reference TRBV2 and TRBJ1-4): EPEVTQTPSHQVTQMGQEVILRCVPISNHLYFYWYRQILGQKVEFLVSFYNNEISEKSEIFDDQFSVERPDGSNFTLKIRSTKLEDSAMYFCASSVGSLGGEKLFFGSGTQLSVL.

This chain links TRBV2 with TRBJ1-1; tentatively, D is TRBD1 (6 bases). Looked up from germline, CDR1 is SNHLY and CDR2 is FYNNEI. The V and J ends lost 2 bases and 2 bases respectively, with 21 bases between them. The CDR3 has 18 amino acids. DNA for the CDR3: TGTGCCAGCAGTGAATTTGGGGTAAAGAACAGGGTCAACACTGAAGCTTTCTTT. This encodes CASSEFGVKNRVNTEAFF.

The chain is built from TRBV5-6 and TRBJ2-5; 15 bases align to TRBD2. The V gene's germline CDR1 is SGHDT and CDR2 YYEEEE. V lost 9 bases to trimming and J lost 5 bases; unmatched junction nucleotides: 8. The CDR3 is 15 residues long. The CDR3 nucleotides read TGTGCCACCTGGACTAGCGGGGGGGCAGGGGAGACCCAGTACTTC. Protein: CATWTSGGAGETQYF.

This clone was recorded once. The chain employs TRBV18 and TRBJ1-4; possible D gene TRBD1, 5 bases. CDR1 is KGHSH, CDR2 LQKENI, per germline. Trimming took off 1 base at V and 4 bases at J, with 7 bases between the two ends. The CDR3 is 14 amino acids. CDR3 DNA sequence: TGTGCCAGCTCACCACAGGGGAATAATGAAAAACTGTTTTTT. Amino acid sequence: CASSPQGNNEKLFF.

The V gene is TRBV9, the J gene TRBJ2-1; 8 positions match TRBD1. There are 16 residues in the CDR3. Germline CDR1 SGDLS, CDR2 YYNGEE. The V segment lost 3 bases and the J segment 0 bases; nucleotides outside the gene matches: 5. This CDR3 reads CASSESQGDSYNEQFF. The CDR3 DNA reads as TGTGCCAGCAGCGAGTCACAGGGGGACTCCTACAATGAGCAGTTCTTC.

The chain recombines TRBV9 with TRBJ2-7; TRBD2 agrees at 10 bases. The ends lost 6 bases at V and 6 bases at J; junction bases unmatched: 9. CDR1 and CDR2 (germline): SGDLS, YYNGEE. The CDR3 sequence is 14 residues long. The DNA of the CDR3 is TGTGCCAGCACCCCAGGAGCGGGAGGGTTCGAGCAGTACTTC. Translating it yields CASTPGAGGFEQYF.

The genes are TRBV6-5 and TRBJ1-2; TRBD1 agrees at 7 bases. CDR1 and CDR2 from the germline V gene are MNHEY and SVGAGI. V dropped 0 bases and J dropped 6; count of bases not matched to a gene: 7. CDR3 length equals 15 residues. The CDR3 coding sequence is TGTGCCAGCAGTTACTCGAGGACCCAGGGGGATGGCTACACCTTC. This codes for CASSYSRTQGDGYTF.

In nucleotides, the CDR3 is TGTGCCAGCAGTTTGGGGCGGGACGGGTACAATGAGCAGTTCTTC. Translating it yields CASSLGRDGYNEQFF. The V and J genes are TRBV28 and TRBJ2-1; possible D gene TRBD2, 6 bases. Germline V gene sequence: CDR1 MDHEN, CDR2 SYDVKM. The V end lost 3 bases, the J end lost 4 bases, and 13 bases lay between the germline ends. This CDR3 region has 15 residues. The variable domain in full, with the rest retrieved from reference TRBV28 and TRBJ2-1, is DVKVTQSSRYLVKRTGEKVFLECVQDMDHENMFWYRQDPGLGLRLIYFSYDVKMKEKGDIPEGYSVSREKKERFSLILESASTNQTSMYLCASSLGRDGYNEQFFGPGTRLTVL.

The chain couples TRBV5-1 to TRBJ1-1; D call uncertain. The CDR3 is 11 amino acids. V was pared by 0 bases and J by 11 bases, with 8 bases between. The V gene's germline CDR1 is SGHRS and CDR2 YFSETQ. For the CDR3, the DNA is TGCGCCAGCAGCTTGGACGAGAGGGCTTTCTTT. Translated: CASSLDERAFF.